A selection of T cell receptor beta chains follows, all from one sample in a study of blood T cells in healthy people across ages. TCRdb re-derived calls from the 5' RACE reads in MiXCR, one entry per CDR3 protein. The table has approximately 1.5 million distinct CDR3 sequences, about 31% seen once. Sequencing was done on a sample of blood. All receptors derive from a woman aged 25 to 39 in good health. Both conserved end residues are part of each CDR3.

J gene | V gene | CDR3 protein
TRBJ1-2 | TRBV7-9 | CASSTGTDGYGYTF
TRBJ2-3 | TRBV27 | CASSPPRRDLDLDTDTQYF
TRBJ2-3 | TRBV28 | CASSVTGYTDTQYF
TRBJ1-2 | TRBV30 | CAWSKGGTGVGNYGYTF
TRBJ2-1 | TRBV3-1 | CANSQTPQVGQFF
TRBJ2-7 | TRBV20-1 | CSALSTSGVNYEQYF
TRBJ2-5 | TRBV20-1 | CSARDAQGTETQYF
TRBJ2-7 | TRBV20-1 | CSARVPDASSSYEQYF
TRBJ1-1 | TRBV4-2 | CASSQEVNTEAFF
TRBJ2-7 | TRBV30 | CAWRKSVCEQYF
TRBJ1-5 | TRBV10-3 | CAISETRGGSISNQPQHF
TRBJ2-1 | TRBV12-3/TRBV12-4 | CASTPGTYYNEQFF
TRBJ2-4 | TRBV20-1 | CSASDRRAKNIQYF
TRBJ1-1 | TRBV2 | CASSPDWQGVTAFF
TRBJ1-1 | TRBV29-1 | CSGNRELEAFF
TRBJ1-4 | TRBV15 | CATSSLQGPSTNEKLFF
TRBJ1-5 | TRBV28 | CASSLSATHQPQHF
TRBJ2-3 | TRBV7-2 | CASSLAPSGGSLSLDTQYF
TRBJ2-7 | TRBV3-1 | CASETGTYEQYF
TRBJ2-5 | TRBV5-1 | CASSVEVSGETQYF
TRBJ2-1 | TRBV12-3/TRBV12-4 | CASSRLAGYFNEQFF
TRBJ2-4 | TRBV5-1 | CASSLVPGSGAKNIQYF
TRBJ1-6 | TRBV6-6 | CASSPRDSENSPLHF
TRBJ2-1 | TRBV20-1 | CSANNRGPSSYNEQFF